The clone carrying this T cell receptor (beta chain) was picked up many times. The data stem from a study of HIV-infected children after antiretroviral therapy interruption. Study-wide context: Interruption-arm sampling covered weeks 0, 12, interruption end (24 or 48), and about 3 years post-study.

Trimming took off 5 bases at V and 2 bases at J, with 15 bases between the two ends. CDR3 length: 15 amino acids. Germline V gene sequence: CDR1 SGHTA, CDR2 FQGNSA. Treatment indicated: PENTA 11 planned treatment interruption arm or continuous ART arm. Naive CD4+ CD45RA+ CD45RO- T cells were FACS-sorted from thawed PBMCs. The TCR library was built from RNA with a 3' RACE protocol and unique molecular identifiers. TCRdb fed the 3' RACE reads into MiXCR, producing one record per CDR3 protein. Seen here are some 90,000 distinct CDR3 sequences, around 6.9% observed once, and the top ten hold 1.1%. The specimen comprised CD45RA+ CD4+ T cells from PBMCs, pooled from several time points, sampled from a donor given antiretroviral therapy, either interrupted or continuous. Subset given: naive CD4+ CD45RA+ CD45RO- T cells. The V gene is TRBV7-2, the J gene TRBJ2-5; D unclear. This sequence was found in a pool of human donors with HIV. The CDR3 spells CASSLRPNVQETQYF. CDR3 nucleotide sequence: TGTGCCAGCAGCCTAAGGCCGAACGTTCAAGAGACCCAGTACTTC.